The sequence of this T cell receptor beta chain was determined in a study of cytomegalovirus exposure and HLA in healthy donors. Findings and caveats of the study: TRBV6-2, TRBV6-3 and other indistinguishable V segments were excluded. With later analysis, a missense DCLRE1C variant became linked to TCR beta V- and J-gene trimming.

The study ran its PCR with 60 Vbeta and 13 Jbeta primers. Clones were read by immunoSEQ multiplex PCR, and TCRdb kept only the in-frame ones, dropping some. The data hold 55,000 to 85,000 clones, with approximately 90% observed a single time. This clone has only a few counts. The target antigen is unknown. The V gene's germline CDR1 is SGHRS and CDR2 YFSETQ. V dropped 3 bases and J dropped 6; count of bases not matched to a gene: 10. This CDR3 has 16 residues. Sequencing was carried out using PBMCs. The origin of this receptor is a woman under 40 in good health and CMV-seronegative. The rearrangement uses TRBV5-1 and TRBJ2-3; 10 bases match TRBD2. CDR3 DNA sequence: TGCGCCAGCAGCTGGGGGTTTAGCGGGAGGATGGATACGCAGTATTTT. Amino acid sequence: CASSWGFSGRMDTQYF.